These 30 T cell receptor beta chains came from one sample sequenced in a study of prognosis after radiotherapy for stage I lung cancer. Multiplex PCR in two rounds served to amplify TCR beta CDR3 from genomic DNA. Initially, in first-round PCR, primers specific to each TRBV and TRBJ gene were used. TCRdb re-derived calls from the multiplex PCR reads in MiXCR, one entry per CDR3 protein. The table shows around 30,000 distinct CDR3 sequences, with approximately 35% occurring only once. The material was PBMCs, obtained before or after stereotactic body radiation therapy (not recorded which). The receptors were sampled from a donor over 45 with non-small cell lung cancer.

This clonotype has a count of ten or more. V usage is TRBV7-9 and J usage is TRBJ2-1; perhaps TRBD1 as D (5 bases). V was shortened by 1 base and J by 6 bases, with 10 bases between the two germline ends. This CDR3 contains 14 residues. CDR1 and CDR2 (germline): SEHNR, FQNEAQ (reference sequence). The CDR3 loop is CASSLDTGSNEQFF. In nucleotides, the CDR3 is TGTGCCAGCAGCTTAGATACAGGTTCCAATGAGCAGTTCTTC.

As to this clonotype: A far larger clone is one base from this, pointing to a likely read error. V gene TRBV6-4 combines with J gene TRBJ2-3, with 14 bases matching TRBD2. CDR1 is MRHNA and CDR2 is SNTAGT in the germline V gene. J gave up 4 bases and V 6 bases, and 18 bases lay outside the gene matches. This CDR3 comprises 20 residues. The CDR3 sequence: CASSPPWGLAGAGPPDTQYF. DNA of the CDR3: TGTGCCAGCAGCCCTCCCTGGGGACTAGCGGGGGCGGGCCCCCCAGATACGCAGTATTTT.

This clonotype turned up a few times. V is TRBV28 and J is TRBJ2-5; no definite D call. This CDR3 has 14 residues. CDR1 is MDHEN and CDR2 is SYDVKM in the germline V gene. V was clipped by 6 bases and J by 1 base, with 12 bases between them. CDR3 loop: CASSRTLSQETQYF. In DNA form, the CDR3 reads TGTGCCAGCAGCCGGACCCTGTCCCAAGAGACCCAGTACTTC.

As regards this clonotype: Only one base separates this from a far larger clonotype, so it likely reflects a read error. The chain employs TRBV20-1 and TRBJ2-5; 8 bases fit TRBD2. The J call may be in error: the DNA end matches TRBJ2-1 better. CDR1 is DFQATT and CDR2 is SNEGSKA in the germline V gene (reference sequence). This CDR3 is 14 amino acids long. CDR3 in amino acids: CSALPGLGFDEQFF. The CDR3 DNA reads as TGCAGTGCCCTCCCGGGACTAGGTTTCGATGAGCAGTTCTTC.

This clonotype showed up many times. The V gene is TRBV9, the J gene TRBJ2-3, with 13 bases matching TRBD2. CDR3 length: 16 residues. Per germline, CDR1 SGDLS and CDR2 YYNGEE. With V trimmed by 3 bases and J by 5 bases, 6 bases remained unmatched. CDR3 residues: CASSAQLAGGLDTQYF. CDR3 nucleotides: TGTGCCAGCAGCGCCCAACTAGCGGGGGGGTTAGATACGCAGTATTTT.

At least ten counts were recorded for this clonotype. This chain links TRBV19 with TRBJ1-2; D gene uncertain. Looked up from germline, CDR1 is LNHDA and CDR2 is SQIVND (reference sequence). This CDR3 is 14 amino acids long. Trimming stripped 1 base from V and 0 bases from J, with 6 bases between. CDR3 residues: CASSIGSANYGYTF. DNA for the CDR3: TGTGCCAGTAGTATAGGCTCAGCTAACTATGGCTACACCTTC.

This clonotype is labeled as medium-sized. The CDR3 here is CASSEAPKLSGYTF. Written as DNA, the CDR3 is TGTGCCAGCAGTGAGGCTCCCAAGCTTTCTGGCTACACCTTC. The chain links TRBV6-1 to TRBJ1-2; D remains ambiguous. From germline, CDR1 is MNHNS and CDR2 SASEGT. The CDR3 is 14 amino acids. V lost 3 bases and J lost 7, with 15 bases in between.

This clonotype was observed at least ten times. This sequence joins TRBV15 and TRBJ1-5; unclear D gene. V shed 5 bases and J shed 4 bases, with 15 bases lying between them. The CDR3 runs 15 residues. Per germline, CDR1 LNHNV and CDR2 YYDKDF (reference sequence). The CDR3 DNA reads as TGTGCCACCAGCGAAGAGTACTCGGGAAATCAGCCCCAGCATTTT. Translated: CATSEEYSGNQPQHF. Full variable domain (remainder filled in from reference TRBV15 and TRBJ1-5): DAMVIQNPRYQVTQFGKPVTLSCSQTLNHNVMYWYQQKSSQAPKLLFHYYDKDFNNEADTPDNFQSRRPNTSFCFLDIRSPGLGDTAMYLCATSEEYSGNQPQHFGDGTRLSIL.

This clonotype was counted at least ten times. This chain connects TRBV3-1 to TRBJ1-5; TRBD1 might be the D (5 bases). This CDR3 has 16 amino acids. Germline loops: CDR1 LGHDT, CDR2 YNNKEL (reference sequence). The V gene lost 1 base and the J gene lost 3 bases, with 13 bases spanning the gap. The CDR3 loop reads CASSQGGRVDNQPQHF. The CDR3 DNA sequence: TGTGCCAGCAGCCAAGGGGGCAGGGTCGACAATCAGCCCCAGCATTTT.

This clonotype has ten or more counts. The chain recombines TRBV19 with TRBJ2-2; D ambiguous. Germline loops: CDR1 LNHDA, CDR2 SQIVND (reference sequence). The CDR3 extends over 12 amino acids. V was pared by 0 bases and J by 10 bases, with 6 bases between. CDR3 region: CASSIEGVELFF. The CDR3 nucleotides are TGTGCCAGTAGTATAGAGGGTGTGGAGCTGTTTTTT.

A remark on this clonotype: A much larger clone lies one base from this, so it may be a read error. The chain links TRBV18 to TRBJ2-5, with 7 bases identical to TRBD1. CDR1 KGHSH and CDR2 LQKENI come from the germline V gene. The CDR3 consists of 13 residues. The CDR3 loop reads CASSTPGGETQYF. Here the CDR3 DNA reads TGTGCCAGCTCAACACCAGGGGGAGAGACCCAGTACTTC.

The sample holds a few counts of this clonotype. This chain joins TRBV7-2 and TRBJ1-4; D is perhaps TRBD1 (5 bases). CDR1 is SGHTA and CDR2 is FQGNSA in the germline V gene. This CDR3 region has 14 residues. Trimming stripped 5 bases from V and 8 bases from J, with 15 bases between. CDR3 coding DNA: TGTGCCAGCAGCCCTTATACGGGGCTAGAAAAACTGTTTTTT. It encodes CASSPYTGLEKLFF.

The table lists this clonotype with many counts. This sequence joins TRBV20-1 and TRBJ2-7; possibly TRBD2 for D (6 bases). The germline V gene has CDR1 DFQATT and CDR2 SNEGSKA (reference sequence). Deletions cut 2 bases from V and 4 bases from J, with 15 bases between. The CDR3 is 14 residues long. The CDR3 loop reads CSARRDSGSYEQYF. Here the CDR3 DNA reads TGCAGTGCTAGACGGGACTCGGGATCATACGAGCAGTACTTC.

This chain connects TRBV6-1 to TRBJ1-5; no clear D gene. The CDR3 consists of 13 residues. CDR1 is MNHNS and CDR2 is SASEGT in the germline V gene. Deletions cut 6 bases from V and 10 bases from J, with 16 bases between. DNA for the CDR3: TGTGCCAGCAGAGCCCCCTGGGAACATCCCCAGCATTTT. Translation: CASRAPWEHPQHF.

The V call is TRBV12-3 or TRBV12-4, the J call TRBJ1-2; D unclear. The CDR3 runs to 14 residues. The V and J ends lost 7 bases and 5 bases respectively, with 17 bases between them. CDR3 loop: CASNAPNSNYGYTF. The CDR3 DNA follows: TGTGCCAGCAACGCGCCGAACAGTAATTATGGCTACACCTTC.

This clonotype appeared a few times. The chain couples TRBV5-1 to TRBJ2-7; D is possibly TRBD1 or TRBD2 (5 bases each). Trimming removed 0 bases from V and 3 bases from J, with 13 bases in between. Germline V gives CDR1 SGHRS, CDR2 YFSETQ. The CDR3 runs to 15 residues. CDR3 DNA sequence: TGCGCCAGCAGCTTGGCGTGGGACCGACGCTACGAGCAGTACTTC. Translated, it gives CASSLAWDRRYEQYF. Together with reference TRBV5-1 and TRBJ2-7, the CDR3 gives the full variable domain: KAGVTQTPRYLIKTRGQQVTLSCSPISGHRSVSWYQQTPGQGLQFLFEYFSETQRNKGNFPGRFSGRQFSNSRSEMNVSTLELGDSALYLCASSLAWDRRYEQYFGPGTRLTVT.

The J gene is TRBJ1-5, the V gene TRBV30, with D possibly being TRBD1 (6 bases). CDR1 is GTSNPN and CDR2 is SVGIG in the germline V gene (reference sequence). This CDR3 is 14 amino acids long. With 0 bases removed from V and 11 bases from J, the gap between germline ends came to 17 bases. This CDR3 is CAWSVKGVISTQHF. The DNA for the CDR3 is TGTGCCTGGAGTGTAAAGGGGGTAATATCGACCCAGCATTTT.

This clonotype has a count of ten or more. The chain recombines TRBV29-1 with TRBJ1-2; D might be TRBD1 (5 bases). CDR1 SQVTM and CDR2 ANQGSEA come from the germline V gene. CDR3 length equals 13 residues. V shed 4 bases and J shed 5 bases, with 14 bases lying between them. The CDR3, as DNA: TGCAGCGTTGTTCGAAGGGGCACATATGGCTACACCTTC. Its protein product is CSVVRRGTYGYTF. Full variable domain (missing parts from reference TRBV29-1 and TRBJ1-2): SAVISQKPSRDICQRGTSLTIQCQVDSQVTMMFWYRQQPGQSLTLIATANQGSEATYESGFVIDKFPISRPNLTFSTLTVSNMSPEDSSIYLCSVVRRGTYGYTFGSGTRLTVV.

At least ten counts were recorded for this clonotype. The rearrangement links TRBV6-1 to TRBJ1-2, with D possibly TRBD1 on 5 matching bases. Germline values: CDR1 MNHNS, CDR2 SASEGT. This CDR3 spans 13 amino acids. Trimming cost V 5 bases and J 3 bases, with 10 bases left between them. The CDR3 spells CASSPGTDYGYTF. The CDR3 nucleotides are TGTGCCAGCAGTCCCGGGACGGACTATGGCTACACCTTC.

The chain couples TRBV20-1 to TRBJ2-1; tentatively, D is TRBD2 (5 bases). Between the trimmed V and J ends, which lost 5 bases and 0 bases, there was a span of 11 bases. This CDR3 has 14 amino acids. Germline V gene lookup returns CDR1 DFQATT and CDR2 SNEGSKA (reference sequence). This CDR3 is CSAWPGFSYNEQFF. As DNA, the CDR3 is TGCAGTGCTTGGCCGGGGTTCTCCTACAATGAGCAGTTCTTC.

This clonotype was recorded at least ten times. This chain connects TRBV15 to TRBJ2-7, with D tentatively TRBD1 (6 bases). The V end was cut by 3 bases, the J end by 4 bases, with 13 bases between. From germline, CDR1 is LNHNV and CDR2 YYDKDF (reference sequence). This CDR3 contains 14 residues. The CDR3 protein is CATSRGRGFYEQYF. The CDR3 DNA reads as TGTGCCACCAGCAGGGGCAGGGGATTTTACGAGCAGTACTTC.

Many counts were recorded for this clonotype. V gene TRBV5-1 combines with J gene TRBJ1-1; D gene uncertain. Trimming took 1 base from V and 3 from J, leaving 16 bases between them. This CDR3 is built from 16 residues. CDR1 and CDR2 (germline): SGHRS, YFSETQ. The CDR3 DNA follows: TGCGCCAGCAGCTTGTTTCAGAAAGGGAAGTACACTGAAGCTTTCTTT. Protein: CASSLFQKGKYTEAFF.

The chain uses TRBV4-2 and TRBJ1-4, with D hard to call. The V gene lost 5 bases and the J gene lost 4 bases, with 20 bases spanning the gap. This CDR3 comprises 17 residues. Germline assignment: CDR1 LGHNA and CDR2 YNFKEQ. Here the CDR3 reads CASSSRASGRDNEKLFF. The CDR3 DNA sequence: TGTGCCAGCAGCTCTAGAGCGAGCGGACGAGATAATGAAAAACTGTTTTTT.

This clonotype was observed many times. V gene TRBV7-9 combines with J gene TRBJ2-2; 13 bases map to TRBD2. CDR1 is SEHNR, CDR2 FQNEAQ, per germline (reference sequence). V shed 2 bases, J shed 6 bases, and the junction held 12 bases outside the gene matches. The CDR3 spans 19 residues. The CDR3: CASSLTSGGALIGSGELFF. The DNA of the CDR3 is TGTGCCAGCAGCTTAACTAGCGGGGGGGCCTTAATCGGTTCCGGGGAGCTGTTTTTT.

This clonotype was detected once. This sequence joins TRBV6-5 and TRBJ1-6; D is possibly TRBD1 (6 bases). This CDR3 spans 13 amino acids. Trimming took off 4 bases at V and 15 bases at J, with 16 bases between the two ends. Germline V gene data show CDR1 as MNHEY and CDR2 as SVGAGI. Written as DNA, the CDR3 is TGTGCCAGCAGTTCCTTACAGGGCGGCCACCTCCACTTT. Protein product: CASSSLQGGHLHF.

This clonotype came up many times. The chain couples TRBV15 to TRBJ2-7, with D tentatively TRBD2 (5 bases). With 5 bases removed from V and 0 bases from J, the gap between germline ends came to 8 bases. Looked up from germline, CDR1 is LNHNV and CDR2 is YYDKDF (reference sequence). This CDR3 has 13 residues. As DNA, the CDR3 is TGTGCCACCAGCTCGGGAAACTCCTACGAGCAGTACTTC. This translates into CATSSGNSYEQYF.

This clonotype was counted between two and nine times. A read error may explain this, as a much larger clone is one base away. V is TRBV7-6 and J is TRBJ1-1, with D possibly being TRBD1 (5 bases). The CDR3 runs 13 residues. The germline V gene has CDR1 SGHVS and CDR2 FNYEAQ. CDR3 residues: CASSPDIGTEDFF. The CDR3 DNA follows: TGTGCCAGCAGCCCAGACATAGGGACTGAAGATTTCTTT.

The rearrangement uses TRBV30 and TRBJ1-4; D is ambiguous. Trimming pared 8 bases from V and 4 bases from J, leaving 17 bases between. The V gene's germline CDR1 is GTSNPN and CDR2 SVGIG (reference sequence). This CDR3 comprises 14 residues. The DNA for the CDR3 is TGTGCCCAGAAGGACGGCCTCTTTAATGAAAAACTGTTTTTT. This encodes CAQKDGLFNEKLFF.

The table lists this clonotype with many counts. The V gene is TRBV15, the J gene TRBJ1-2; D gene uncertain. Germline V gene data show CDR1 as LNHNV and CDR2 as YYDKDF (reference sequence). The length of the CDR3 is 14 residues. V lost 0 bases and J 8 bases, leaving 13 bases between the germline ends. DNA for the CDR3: TGTGCCACCAGCAGAGATTCGGGAAGTGGAGGCTACACCTTC. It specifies CATSRDSGSGGYTF.

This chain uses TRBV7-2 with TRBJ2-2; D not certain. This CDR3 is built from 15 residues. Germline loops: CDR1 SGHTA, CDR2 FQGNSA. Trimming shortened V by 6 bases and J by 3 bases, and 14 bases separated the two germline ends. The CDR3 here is CASSETQDHTGELFF. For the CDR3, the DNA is TGTGCCAGCAGTGAAACACAAGACCACACCGGGGAGCTGTTTTTT.